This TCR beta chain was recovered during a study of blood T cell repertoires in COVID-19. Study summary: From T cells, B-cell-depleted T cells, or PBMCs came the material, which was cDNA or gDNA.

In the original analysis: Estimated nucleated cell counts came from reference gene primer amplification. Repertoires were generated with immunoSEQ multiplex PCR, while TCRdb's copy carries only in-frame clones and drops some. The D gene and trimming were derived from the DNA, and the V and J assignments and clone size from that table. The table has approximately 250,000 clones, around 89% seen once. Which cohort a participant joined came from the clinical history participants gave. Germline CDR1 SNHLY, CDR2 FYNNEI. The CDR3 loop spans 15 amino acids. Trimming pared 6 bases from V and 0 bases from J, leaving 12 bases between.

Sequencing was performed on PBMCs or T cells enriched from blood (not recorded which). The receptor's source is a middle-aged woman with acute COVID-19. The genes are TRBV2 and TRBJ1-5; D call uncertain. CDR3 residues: CASRNGGASNQPQHF. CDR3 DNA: TGTGCCAGCAGGAACGGAGGAGCTAGCAATCAGCCCCAGCATTTT.